This T cell receptor (beta chain) was sequenced for a study of cytotoxic CD8 clonotypes in ibrutinib-treated CLL. The wider study: Per sample, productive templates averaged nearly 260,000 and productive rearrangements averaged approximately 87,000. Study findings and constraints: Baseline clonality, higher than in age-matched healthy donors, tracked circulating CD8+ T-cell counts.

The CDR3 has 16 residues. The V end was cut by 1 base, the J end by 3 bases, with 12 bases between. Per the germline V gene, CDR1 is SGHVS and CDR2 is FQNEAQ. Sequencing used immunoSEQ multiplex PCR; TCRdb keeps in-frame clones, though not all of them. The sample records about 140,000 clones, approximately 90% being singletons. In the case of this clone: Its specificity is unknown.

The sample was PBMCs, taken after 12 months of ibrutinib treatment. The rearrangement links TRBV7-8 to TRBJ2-2, with D possibly TRBD1 on 5 matching bases. The TCR originated in a human donor with chronic lymphocytic leukemia. The CDR3 DNA reads TGTGCCAGCAGCTTAGTTATGGTCAGGGACACCGGGGAGCTGTTTTTT. This translates into CASSLVMVRDTGELFF. Full variable domain (missing parts from reference TRBV7-8 and TRBJ2-2): GAGVSQSPRYKVAKRGQDVALRCDPISGHVSLFWYQQALGQGPEFLTYFQNEAQLDKSGLPSDRFFAERPEGSVSTLKIQRTQQEDSAVYLCASSLVMVRDTGELFFGEGSRLTVL.